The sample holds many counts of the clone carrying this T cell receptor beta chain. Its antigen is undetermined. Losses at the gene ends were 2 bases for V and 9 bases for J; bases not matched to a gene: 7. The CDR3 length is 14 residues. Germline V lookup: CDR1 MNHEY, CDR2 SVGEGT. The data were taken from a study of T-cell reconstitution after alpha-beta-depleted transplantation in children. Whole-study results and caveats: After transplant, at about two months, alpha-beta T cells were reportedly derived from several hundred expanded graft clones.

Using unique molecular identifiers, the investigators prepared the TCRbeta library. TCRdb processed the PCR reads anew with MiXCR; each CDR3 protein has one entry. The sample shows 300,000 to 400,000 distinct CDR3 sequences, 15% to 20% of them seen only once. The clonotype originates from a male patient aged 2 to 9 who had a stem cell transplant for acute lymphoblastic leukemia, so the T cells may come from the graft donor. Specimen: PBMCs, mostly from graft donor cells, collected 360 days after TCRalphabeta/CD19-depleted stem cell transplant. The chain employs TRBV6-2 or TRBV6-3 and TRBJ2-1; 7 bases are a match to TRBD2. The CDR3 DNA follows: TGTGCCAGCAGTTACCGAGGACTAGTCGGTGAGCAGTTCTTC. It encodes CASSYRGLVGEQFF.